What follows are 16 T cell receptor beta chains derived from one specimen sequenced in a study of CD8+CD57+ T cells in acquired aplastic anemia. Sequencing was done on patients that had shown CD8+CD57+ cell expansion by flow cytometry. Using genomic DNA as the template, TCR beta VDJ and CDR3 profiling was carried out. Each CDR3 protein is one row after TCRdb ran MiXCR on the reads. The table records some 150,000 distinct CDR3 sequences, around 48% of them present only once. The sequencing sample was made of sorted CD4+, CD8+, or CD8+CD57+ T cells (not recorded which) from PBMCs. The origin of the receptors is a human donor with aplastic anemia.

In the case of this clonotype: Being one base from a much bigger clone, this may be a read error. The chain combines TRBV13 with TRBJ2-3, with D tentatively TRBD2 (5 bases). The CDR3 has 17 amino acids. V lost 10 bases and J lost 4, with 27 bases in between. The germline gives CDR1 PRHDT, CDR2 FYEKMQ (reference sequence). The DNA of the CDR3 is TGTGCCACTCAGGCGCCGATAGGGCTAGCTGTCCCAGATACGCAGTATTTT. This codes for CATQAPIGLAVPDTQYF.

This clonotype was seen many times. This rearrangement joins TRBV3-1 to TRBJ2-1, with D unresolved. Germline assignment: CDR1 LGHDT and CDR2 YNNKEL (reference sequence). This CDR3 spans 13 amino acids. The V and J ends lost 0 bases and 4 bases respectively, with 4 bases between them. CDR3 loop: CASSQDRYNEQFF. DNA for the CDR3: TGTGCCAGCAGCCAAGACAGATACAATGAGCAGTTCTTC.

The chain has TRBV7-9 and TRBJ2-3; D not resolved. There are 13 residues in the CDR3. Germline loops: CDR1 SEHNR, CDR2 FQNEAQ (reference sequence). V lost 3 bases and J 4 bases, leaving 8 bases between the germline ends. In DNA form, the CDR3 reads TGTGCCAGCAGCTTTACCGGGTCAGATACGCAGTATTTT. Translated, it gives CASSFTGSDTQYF.

This clonotype was seen ten or more times. The genes are TRBV5-5 and TRBJ1-3; D is unresolved. V was trimmed by 7 bases and J by 4 bases, leaving 12 bases between them. CDR3 length: 13 amino acids. From germline, CDR1 is SGHKS and CDR2 YYEKEE (reference sequence). DNA of the CDR3: TGTGCCAGCGCCATTCCCCCCGGAAACACCATATATTTT. This encodes CASAIPPGNTIYF.

On this clonotype itself: A read error may produce the germline difference seen at one junction end. The rearrangement joins TRBV5-1 to TRBJ1-6; 7 bases align to TRBD1. Germline V gene lookup returns CDR1 SGHRS and CDR2 YFSETQ. The CDR3 spans 14 residues. As DNA, the CDR3 is TGTGCCAGCAGCCAAGGGACAGAGGGCTTCGCCCTCCACTTT. Translation gives CASSQGTEGFALHF.

The sample holds many counts of this clonotype. This chain links TRBV15 with TRBJ1-5; 9 nucleotides line up with TRBD1. This CDR3 comprises 19 residues. Germline-derived CDR1 and CDR2 are LNHNV and YYDKDF (reference sequence). The V and J ends lost 2 bases and 0 bases, in that order; junction bases with no gene match: 11. This CDR3 is CATSRTLDRGTYSNQPQHF. The CDR3 DNA reads TGTGCCACCAGCAGAACGCTTGACAGGGGGACATATAGCAATCAGCCCCAGCATTTT.

The CDR3, as DNA: TGTGCCAGCAGCTCCCAAGGGGAGATTTCACCCCTCCACTTT. Protein product: CASSSQGEISPLHF. This chain connects TRBV5-6 to TRBJ1-6, with D tentatively TRBD1 (5 bases). V was clipped by 3 bases and J by 9 bases, with 13 bases between them. The CDR3 has 14 amino acids. Germline loops: CDR1 SGHDT, CDR2 YYEEEE.

This clonotype was recorded at least ten times. V gene TRBV6-5 combines with J gene TRBJ1-5; D is possibly TRBD1 (6 bases). The CDR3 is made up of 14 amino acids. Per the germline V gene, CDR1 is MNHEY and CDR2 is SVGAGI. V lost 6 bases and J lost 0, with 9 bases in between. The CDR3 protein is CASSPTGSNQPQHF. The CDR3 DNA sequence: TGTGCCAGCAGCCCGACAGGTAGCAATCAGCCCCAGCATTTT.

The genes are TRBV7-9 and TRBJ2-2; the match to TRBD1 covers 8 bases. J lost 4 bases, V lost 5 bases, and 0 bases had no gene match. Per germline, CDR1 SEHNR and CDR2 FQNEAQ (reference sequence). The CDR3 is 13 amino acids. The CDR3 DNA is TGTGCCAGCAGCGGACAGGGCACCGGGGAGCTGTTTTTT. Protein sequence: CASSGQGTGELFF. The full variable domain, completed using reference TRBV7-9 and TRBJ2-2, is DTGVSQNPRHKITKRGQNVTFRCDPISEHNRLYWYRQTLGQGPEFLTYFQNEAQLEKSRLLSDRFSAERPKGSFSTLEIQRTEQGDSAMYLCASSGQGTGELFFGEGSRLTVL.

This clonotype has only a few counts. A single base separates this from a much larger clone, so it may be a read error. The chain employs TRBV19 and TRBJ1-3, with 9 positions matching TRBD1. Germline V gene lookup returns CDR1 LNHDA and CDR2 SQIVND (reference sequence). CDR3 length: 14 amino acids. The CDR3 coding sequence is TGTGCCAGTGCCCGGACAGGGGACGGAAACACCATGTATTTT. Amino acid sequence: CASARTGDGNTMYF.

This clonotype occurred once. A read error may explain this, as a much larger clone is one base away. V and J are TRBV5-1 and TRBJ2-1, with D possibly TRBD2 on 5 matching bases. V was clipped by 4 bases and J by 1 base, with 12 bases between them. The CDR3 covers 15 residues. Per germline, CDR1 SGHRS and CDR2 YFSETQ. The CDR3 region is CASSPESGSYNEQFF. DNA for the CDR3: TGCGCCAGCAGCCCGGAAAGCGGTTCCTACAATGAGCAGTTCTTC.

This clonotype was found many times. The V and J genes are TRBV5-5 and TRBJ2-3; possibly TRBD1 for D (5 bases). This CDR3 has 15 amino acids. The ends were cut back, 1 base at V and 3 bases at J, with 12 bases in the middle. Germline V CDR1 and CDR2: SGHKS, YYEKEE (reference sequence). CDR3 in DNA: TGTGCCAGCAGCTTGTTAGGGGTCGGTACAGATACGCAGTATTTT. The encoded protein is CASSLLGVGTDTQYF.

There are many counts of this clonotype. This chain connects TRBV19 to TRBJ1-5; the D gene is possibly TRBD1 (5 bases). The V end lost 3 bases, the J end lost 12 bases, and 18 bases lay between the germline ends. The CDR3 extends over 14 amino acids. Germline-derived CDR1 and CDR2 are LNHDA and SQIVND (reference sequence). The CDR3 reads CASSMERGPRSQHF. CDR3 sequence (DNA): TGTGCCAGTAGTATGGAGAGGGGTCCCAGAAGCCAGCATTTT.

In this sample, this clonotype turned up a few times. The rearrangement joins TRBV24-1 to TRBJ2-7; 8 nucleotides match TRBD1. The germline CDR1 and CDR2 sequences are KGHDR and SFDVKD. Trimming at V came to 3 bases and at J to 5 bases, leaving 8 bases not matched to a gene. This CDR3 is built from 15 residues. CDR3 in amino acids: CATSDRRTGIDEQYF. In nucleotides, the CDR3 is TGTGCCACCAGTGATCGGAGGACAGGGATTGACGAGCAGTACTTC.

The chain combines TRBV24-1 with TRBJ2-7; TRBD1 might be the D (6 bases). This CDR3 spans 16 amino acids. V lost 4 bases and J lost 0, with 15 bases in between. CDR1 and CDR2 from the germline V gene are KGHDR and SFDVKD. Here the CDR3 DNA reads TGTGCCACCAGTGACCTGTCCGGACAGAGCTCCTACGAGCAGTACTTC. It yields the protein CATSDLSGQSSYEQYF.

This clonotype showed up many times. This chain connects TRBV4-1 to TRBJ2-7; 7 positions agree with TRBD1. CDR3 length equals 15 residues. Losses at the gene ends were 2 bases for V and 3 bases for J; bases not matched to a gene: 7. Per germline, CDR1 MGHRA and CDR2 YSYEKL. The CDR3 DNA sequence: TGCGCCAGCAGCCAACAAAAGACAGGGAGCTACGAGCAGTACTTC. This translates into CASSQQKTGSYEQYF.